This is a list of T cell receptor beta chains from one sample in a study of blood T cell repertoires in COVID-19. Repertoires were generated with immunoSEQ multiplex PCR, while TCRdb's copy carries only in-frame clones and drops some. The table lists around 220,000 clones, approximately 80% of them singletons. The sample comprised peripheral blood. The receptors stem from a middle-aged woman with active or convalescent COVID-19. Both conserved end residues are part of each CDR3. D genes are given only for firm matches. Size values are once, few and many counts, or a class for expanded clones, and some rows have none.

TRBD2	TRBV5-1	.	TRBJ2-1	CASSLAAGGQGEQFF	TGCGCCAGCAGCTTGGCGGCGGGGGGGCAGGGTGAGCAGTTCTTC
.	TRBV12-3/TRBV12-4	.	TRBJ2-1	CASSSGVPREFF	TGTGCCAGCAGTTCCGGGGTCCCGCGGGAGTTCTTC
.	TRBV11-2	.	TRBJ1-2	CASSPRWGLHGYTF	TGTGCCAGCAGCCCCCGATGGGGGCTCCATGGCTACACCTTC
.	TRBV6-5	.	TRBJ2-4	CASRNPGERSQYF	TGTGCCAGCAGAAACCCGGGAGAAAGAAGTCAGTACTTC
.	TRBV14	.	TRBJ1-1	CASSQSNQWATEAFF	TGTGCCAGCAGCCAATCGAATCAATGGGCAACTGAAGCTTTCTTT
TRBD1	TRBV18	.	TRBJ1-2	CASSPRGQGGYGYTF	TGTGCCAGCTCACCCCGGGGACAGGGCGGTTATGGCTACACCTTC
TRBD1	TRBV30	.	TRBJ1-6	CASNDRGLGPSPLHF	TGTGCCTCGAACGACAGGGGGCTAGGGCCATCACCCCTCCACTTT
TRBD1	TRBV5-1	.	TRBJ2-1	CASSLVGQESYNEQFF	TGCGCCAGCAGCTTGGTAGGACAGGAGTCCTACAATGAGCAGTTCTTC
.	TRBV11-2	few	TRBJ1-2	CASSLWGLVYGYTF	TGTGCCAGCAGCTTGTGGGGGCTGGTCTATGGCTACACCTTC
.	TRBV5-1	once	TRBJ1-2	CASSLGVTGHPTGYTF	TGCGCCAGCAGCTTGGGAGTTACGGGACACCCTACCGGCTACACCTTC
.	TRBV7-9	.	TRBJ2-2	CASSSPRPGRGRGELFF	TGTGCCAGCAGCTCCCCCCGCCCGGGCAGGGGTAGGGGGGAGCTGTTTTTT
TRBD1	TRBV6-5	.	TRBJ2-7	CASSYYGTGYEQYF	TGTGCCAGCAGTTACTATGGGACAGGCTACGAGCAGTACTTC
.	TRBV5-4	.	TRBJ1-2	CASTFSSGMYGYTF	TGTGCCAGCACCTTCTCGTCAGGGATGTATGGCTACACCTTC
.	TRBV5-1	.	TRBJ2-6	CASSLVSSGANVLTF	TGCGCCAGCAGCTTGGTCTCTTCTGGGGCCAACGTCCTGACTTTC
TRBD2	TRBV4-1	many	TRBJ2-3	CASRRAGGSDTQYF	TGCGCCAGCAGGCGGGCGGGGGGCTCAGATACGCAGTATTTT
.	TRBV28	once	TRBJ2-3	CASNLRGARGTDTQYF	TGTGCCAGCAATCTTCGGGGGGCGAGGGGCACAGATACGCAGTATTTT
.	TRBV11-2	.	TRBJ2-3	CASSLDGGTDTQYF	TGTGCCAGCAGCTTAGACGGAGGCACAGATACGCAGTATTTT
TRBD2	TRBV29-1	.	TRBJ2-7	CSVSSGGTYEQYF	TGCAGCGTTTCTAGCGGGGGGACCTACGAGCAGTACTTC
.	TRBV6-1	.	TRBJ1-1	CASSENRESSEAFF	TGTGCCAGCAGTGAAAACAGGGAGTCTTCTGAAGCTTTCTTT
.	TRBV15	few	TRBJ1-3	CATSRDRGSGNTIYF	TGTGCCACCAGCAGGGACCGGGGCTCTGGAAACACCATATATTTT
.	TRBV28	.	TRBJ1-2	CASKSSLGYTF	TGTGCCAGCAAAAGTAGCCTAGGCTACACCTTC
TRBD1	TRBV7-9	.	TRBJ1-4	CASSRRTGGGEKLFF	TGTGCCAGCAGCCGCCGGACAGGGGGCGGTGAAAAACTGTTTTTT
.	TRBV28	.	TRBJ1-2	CASTSGGGGYTF	TGTGCCAGCACCAGTGGCGGGGGTGGCTACACCTTC
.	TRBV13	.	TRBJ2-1	CASSTGSLSSYNEQFF	TGTGCCAGCAGCACCGGGAGCCTAAGCTCCTACAATGAGCAGTTCTTC
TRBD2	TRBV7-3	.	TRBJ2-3	CASSPAGSGTDTQYF	TGTGCCAGCAGCCCAGCGGGGTCGGGCACAGATACGCAGTATTTT
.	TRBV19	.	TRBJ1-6	CASRLQGYNSPLHF	TGTGCCAGTAGACTACAGGGCTATAATTCACCCCTCCACTTT
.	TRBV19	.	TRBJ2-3	CASSMQASADTQYF	TGTGCCAGTAGTATGCAAGCCTCTGCAGATACGCAGTATTTT
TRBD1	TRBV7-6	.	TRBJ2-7	CASSRGRGRGQSHEQYF	TGTGCCAGCAGCAGGGGCAGGGGAAGGGGGCAGTCTCATGAGCAGTACTTC
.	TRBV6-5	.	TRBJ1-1	CASSRGENTEAFF	TGTGCCAGCAGCCGGGGGGAAAACACTGAAGCTTTCTTT